Given below is one T cell receptor (beta chain) in context. As yet, its antigen is unknown. Generated by immunoSEQ multiplex PCR, the TCRdb table keeps only in-frame clones and is missing some. The top ten hold roughly 1.6% of the sample, which has nearly 90,000 clones, approximately 90% seen once. These data belong to a study of OX40 agonist ivuxolimab in advanced cancers. With autoimmune disease history or systemic immunosuppression, patients were excluded. Study outcomes and limitations: The study observed clonal expansion of CD4+ and CD8+ blood T cells by week 6 at 0.1 to 3.0 mg/kg.

This CDR3 spans 11 amino acids. V was trimmed by 3 bases and J by 6 bases, leaving 9 bases between them. Germline CDR1 reads DFQATT; CDR2 reads SNEGSKA (reference sequence). The rearrangement uses TRBV20-1 and TRBJ2-7; no reliable D call. The sample in question was CD4+ or CD8+ T cells sorted from blood, obtained in a trial of the OX40 agonist ivuxolimab. The TCR sequence derives from an adult with an advanced solid tumor such as melanoma, head and neck, liver or kidney cancer. The CDR3 sequence is CSARGRAEQYF. The DNA of the CDR3 is TGCAGTGCTAGGGGAAGGGCCGAGCAGTACTTC.